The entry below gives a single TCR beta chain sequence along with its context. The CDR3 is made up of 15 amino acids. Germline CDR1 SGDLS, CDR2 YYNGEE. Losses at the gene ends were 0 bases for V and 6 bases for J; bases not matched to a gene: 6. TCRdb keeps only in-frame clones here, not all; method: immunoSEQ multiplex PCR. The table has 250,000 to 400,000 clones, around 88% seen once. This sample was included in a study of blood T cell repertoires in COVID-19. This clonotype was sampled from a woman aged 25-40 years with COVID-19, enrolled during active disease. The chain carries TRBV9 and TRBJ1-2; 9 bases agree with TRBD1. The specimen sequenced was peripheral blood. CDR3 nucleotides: TGTGCCAGCAGCGTAGTATCTGGGACAGGGAATGGCTACACCTTC. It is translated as CASSVVSGTGNGYTF.